This entry concerns a single T cell receptor (beta chain). Its target is unknown. The data derive from a study of CD8 T cells in ankylosing spondylitis. Study findings and constraints: Significant enrichment of disease-linked clones was reportedly seen in matched ankylosing spondylitis synovial fluid. A subset of motif variants has previously been described in the synovial fluid and blood of reactive arthritis. There was a TCR beta motif, made of eight highly homologous variants, that appeared characteristic of ankylosing spondylitis blood.

Molecular-barcoded quantitative 5'-RACE produced these TCR beta libraries. Using its own MiXCR run on the 5' RACE reads, TCRdb lists one record per CDR3 protein. Of approximately 540,000 distinct CDR3 sequences listed, roughly an eighth are singletons. V was clipped by 7 bases and J by 2 bases, with 13 bases between them. The CDR3 spans 14 residues. Germline loops: CDR1 SGHVS, CDR2 FNYEAQ. This TCR derives from a male donor with ankylosing spondylitis. The rearrangement uses TRBV7-6 and TRBJ2-3; D gene uncertain. Sample: blood, either unsorted or a sorted T cell fraction (not recorded which). The chain's CDR3 is CASNNRAITDTQYF. CDR3 in DNA: TGTGCCAGCAATAATAGGGCCATCACAGATACGCAGTATTTT.